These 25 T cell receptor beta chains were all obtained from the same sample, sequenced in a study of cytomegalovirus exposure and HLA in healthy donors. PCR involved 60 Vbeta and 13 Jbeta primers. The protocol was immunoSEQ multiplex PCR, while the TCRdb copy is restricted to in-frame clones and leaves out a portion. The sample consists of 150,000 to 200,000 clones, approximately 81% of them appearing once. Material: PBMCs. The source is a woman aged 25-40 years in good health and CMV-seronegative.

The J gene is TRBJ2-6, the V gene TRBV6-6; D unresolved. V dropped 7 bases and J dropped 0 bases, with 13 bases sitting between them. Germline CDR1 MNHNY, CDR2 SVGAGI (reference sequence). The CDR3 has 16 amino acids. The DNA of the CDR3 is TGTGCCAGCATCCAATCTAGGTCCTCTGGGGCCAACGTCCTGACTTTC. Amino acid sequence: CASIQSRSSGANVLTF.

The CDR3 region is CASSSFGRGLNTEAFF. The CDR3 nucleotides are TGTGCCAGCAGCTCCTTTGGACGGGGGTTGAACACTGAAGCTTTCTTT. V gene TRBV5-4 combines with J gene TRBJ1-1, with D tentatively TRBD1 (5 bases). Per the germline V gene, CDR1 is SGHNT and CDR2 is YYREEE (reference sequence). The V end was cut by 3 bases, the J end by 0 bases, with 15 bases between. This CDR3 comprises 16 residues.

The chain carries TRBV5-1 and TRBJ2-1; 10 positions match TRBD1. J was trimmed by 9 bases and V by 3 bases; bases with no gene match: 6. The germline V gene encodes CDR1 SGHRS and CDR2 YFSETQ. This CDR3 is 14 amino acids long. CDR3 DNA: TGCGCCAGCAGCTGGGGGACAGGGGAAGGTGAGCAGTTCTTC. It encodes CASSWGTGEGEQFF.

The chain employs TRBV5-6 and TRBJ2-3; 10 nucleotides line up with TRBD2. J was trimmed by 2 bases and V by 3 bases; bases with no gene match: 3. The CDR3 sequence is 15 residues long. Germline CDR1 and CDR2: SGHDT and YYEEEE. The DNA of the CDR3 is TGTGCCAGCAGCTCTCTAGCGGGGGACACAGATACGCAGTATTTT. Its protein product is CASSSLAGDTDTQYF.

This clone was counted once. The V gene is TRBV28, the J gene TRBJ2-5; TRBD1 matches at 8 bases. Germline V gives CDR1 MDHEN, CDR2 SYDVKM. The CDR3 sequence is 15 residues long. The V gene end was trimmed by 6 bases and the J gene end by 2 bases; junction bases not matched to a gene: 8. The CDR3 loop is CASRDRDRQQETQYF. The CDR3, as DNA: TGTGCCAGCAGAGATAGGGACAGGCAACAAGAGACCCAGTACTTC.

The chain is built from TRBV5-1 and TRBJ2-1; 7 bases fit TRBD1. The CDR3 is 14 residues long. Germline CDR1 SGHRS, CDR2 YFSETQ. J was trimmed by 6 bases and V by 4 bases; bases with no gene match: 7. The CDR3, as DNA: TGCGCCAGCAGCACACGACAGGGAAGCAATGAGCAGTTCTTC. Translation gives CASSTRQGSNEQFF.

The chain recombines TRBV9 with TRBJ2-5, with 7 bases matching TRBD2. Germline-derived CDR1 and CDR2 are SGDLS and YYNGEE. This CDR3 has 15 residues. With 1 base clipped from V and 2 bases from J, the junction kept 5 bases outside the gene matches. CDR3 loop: CASSVSLGGQETQYF. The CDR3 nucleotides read TGTGCCAGCAGCGTAAGCCTGGGGGGGCAAGAGACCCAGTACTTC.

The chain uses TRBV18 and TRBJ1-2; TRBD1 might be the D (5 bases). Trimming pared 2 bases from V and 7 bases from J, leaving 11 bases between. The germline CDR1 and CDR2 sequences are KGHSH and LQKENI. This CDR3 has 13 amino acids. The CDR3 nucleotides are TGTGCCAGCTCACCATTCCCAGGGTTTGGCTACACCTTC. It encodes CASSPFPGFGYTF.

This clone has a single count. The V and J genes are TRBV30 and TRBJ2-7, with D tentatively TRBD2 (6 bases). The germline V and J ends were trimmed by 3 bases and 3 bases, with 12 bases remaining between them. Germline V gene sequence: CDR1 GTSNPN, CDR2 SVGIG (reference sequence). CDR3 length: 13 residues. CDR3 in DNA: TGTGCCTGGAGGCCCTACGGGGGCTACGAGCAGTACTTC. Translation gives CAWRPYGGYEQYF.

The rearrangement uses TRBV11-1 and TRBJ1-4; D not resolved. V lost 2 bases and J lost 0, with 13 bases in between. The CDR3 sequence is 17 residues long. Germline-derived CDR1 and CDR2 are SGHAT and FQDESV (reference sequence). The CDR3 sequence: CASSLPPLYATNEKLFF. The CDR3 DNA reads TGTGCCAGCAGCTTACCTCCCTTGTATGCAACTAATGAAAAACTGTTTTTT.

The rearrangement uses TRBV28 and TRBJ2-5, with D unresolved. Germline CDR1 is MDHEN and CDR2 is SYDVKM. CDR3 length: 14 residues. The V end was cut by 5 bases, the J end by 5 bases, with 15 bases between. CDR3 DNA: TGTGCCAGCAGTGACTCAACCCCCAGCGAGACCCAGTACTTC. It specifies CASSDSTPSETQYF. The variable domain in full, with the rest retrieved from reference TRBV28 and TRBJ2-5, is DVKVTQSSRYLVKRTGEKVFLECVQDMDHENMFWYRQDPGLGLRLIYFSYDVKMKEKGDIPEGYSVSREKKERFSLILESASTNQTSMYLCASSDSTPSETQYFGPGTRLLVL.

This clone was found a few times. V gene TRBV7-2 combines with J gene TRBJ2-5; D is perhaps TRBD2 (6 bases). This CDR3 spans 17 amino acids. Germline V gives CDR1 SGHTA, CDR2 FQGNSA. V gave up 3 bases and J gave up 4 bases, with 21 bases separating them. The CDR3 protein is CASSFSPSVSWGETQYF. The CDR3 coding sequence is TGTGCCAGCAGCTTCTCCCCTAGCGTTTCTTGGGGAGAGACCCAGTACTTC.

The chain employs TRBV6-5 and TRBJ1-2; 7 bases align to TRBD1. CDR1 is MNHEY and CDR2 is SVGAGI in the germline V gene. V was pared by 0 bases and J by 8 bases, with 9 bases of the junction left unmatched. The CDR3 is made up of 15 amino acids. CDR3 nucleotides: TGTGCCAGCAGTTACTCCCAGACAGGGCGAGGAGGCTACACCTTC. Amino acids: CASSYSQTGRGGYTF.

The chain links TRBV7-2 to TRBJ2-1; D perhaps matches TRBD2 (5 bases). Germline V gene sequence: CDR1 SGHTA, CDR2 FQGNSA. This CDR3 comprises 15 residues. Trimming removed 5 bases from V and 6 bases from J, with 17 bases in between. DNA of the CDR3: TGTGCCAGCAGCACCCGGGATATCAGGAGCAATGAGCAGTTCTTC. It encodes CASSTRDIRSNEQFF.

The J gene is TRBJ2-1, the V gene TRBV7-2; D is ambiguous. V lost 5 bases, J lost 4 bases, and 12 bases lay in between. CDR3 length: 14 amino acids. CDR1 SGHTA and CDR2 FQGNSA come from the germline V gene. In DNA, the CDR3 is TGTGCCAGCAGCAAGAATAGAGTTTACAATGAGCAGTTCTTC. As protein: CASSKNRVYNEQFF. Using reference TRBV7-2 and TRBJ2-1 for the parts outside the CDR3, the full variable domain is GAGVSQSPSNKVTEKGKDVELRCDPISGHTALYWYRQSLGQGLEFLIYFQGNSAPDKSGLPSDRFSAERTGGSVSTLTIQRTQQEDSAVYLCASSKNRVYNEQFFGPGTRLTVL.

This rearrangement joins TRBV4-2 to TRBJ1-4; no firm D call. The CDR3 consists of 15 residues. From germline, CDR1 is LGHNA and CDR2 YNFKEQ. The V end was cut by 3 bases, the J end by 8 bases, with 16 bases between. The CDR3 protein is CASSQLSGTGEKLFF. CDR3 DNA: TGTGCCAGCAGCCAGCTCAGCGGAACGGGGGAAAAACTGTTTTTT.

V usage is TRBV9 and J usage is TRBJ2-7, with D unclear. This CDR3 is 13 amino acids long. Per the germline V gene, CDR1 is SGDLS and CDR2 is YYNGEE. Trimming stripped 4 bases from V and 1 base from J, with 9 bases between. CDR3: CASSPESSYEQYF. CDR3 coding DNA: TGTGCCAGCAGCCCTGAGAGTTCCTACGAGCAGTACTTC.

CDR3 amino acids: CASSYRTGKETQYF. In nucleotides, the CDR3 is TGTGCCAGCTCTTACAGAACAGGGAAAGAGACCCAGTACTTC. J is TRBJ2-5 and V is TRBV2, with D tentatively TRBD1 (6 bases). Germline-derived CDR1 and CDR2 are SNHLY and FYNNEI. CDR3 length: 14 residues. Between the trimmed V and J ends, which lost 8 bases and 3 bases, there was a span of 16 bases.

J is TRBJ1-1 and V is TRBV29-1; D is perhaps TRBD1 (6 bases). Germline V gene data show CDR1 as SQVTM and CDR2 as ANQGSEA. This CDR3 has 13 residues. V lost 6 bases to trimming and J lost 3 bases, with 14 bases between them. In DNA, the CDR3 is TGCAGCGTCACAGGGACCGCTTACACTGAAGCTTTCTTT. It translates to CSVTGTAYTEAFF.

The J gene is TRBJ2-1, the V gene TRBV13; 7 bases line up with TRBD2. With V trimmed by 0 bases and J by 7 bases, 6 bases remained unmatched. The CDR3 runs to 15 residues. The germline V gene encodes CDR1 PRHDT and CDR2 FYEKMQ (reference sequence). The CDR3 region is CASSLGRWGGNEQFF. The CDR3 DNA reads TGTGCCAGCAGCTTAGGAAGGTGGGGGGGAAATGAGCAGTTCTTC.

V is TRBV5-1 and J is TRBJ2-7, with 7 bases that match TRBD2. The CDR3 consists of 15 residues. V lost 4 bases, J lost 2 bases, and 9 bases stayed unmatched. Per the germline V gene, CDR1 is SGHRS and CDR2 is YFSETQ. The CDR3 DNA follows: TGCGCCAGCAGCCGCATCGGGGGGAGTCCCTACGAGCAGTACTTC. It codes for CASSRIGGSPYEQYF.

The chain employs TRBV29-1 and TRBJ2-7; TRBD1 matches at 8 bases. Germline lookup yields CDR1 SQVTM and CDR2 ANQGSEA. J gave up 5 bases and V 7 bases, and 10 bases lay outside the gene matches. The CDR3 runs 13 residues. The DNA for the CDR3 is TGCAGCGCCTGGACAGGGAATGGTAACGAGCAGTACTTC. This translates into CSAWTGNGNEQYF.

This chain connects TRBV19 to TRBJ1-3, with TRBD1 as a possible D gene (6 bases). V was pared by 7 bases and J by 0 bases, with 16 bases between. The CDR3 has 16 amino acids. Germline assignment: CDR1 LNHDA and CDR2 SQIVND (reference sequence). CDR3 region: CASTTRGGRSGNTIYF. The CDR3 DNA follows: TGTGCCAGTACCACGAGGGGGGGACGCTCTGGAAACACCATATATTTT.

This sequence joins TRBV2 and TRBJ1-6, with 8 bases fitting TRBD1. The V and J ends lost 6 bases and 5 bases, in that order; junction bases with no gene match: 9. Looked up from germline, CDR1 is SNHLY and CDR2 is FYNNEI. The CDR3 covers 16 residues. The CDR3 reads CASRNRGTANNSPLHF. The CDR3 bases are TGTGCCAGCAGGAACAGGGGGACAGCCAATAATTCACCCCTCCACTTT.

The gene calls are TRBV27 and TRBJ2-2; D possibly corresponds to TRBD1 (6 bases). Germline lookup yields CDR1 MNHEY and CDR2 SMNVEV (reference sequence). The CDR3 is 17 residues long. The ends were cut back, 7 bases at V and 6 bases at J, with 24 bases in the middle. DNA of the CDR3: TGTGCCAGCACCCCCAGGGGTGGGTCCTGGGACCCCGGGGAGCTGTTTTTT. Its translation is CASTPRGGSWDPGELFF.